This TCR beta chain was found in a study of blood T cell repertoires in COVID-19. Study-level background: COVID-19 samples, acute and convalescent, were from the United States, Italy and Spain. Sources were T cells, B-cell-depleted T cells, or PBMCs; the material itself was cDNA or gDNA.

The CDR3 spans 14 residues. Germline V gene lookup returns CDR1 SQVTM and CDR2 ANQGSEA. Trimming removed 6 bases from V and 8 bases from J; junction bases left unmatched: 6. This clone was seen once. In the original processing: The assay estimated nucleated cells by amplifying reference gene primers. Some clones are missing from TCRdb's copy, which holds only in-frame ones; the method was immunoSEQ multiplex PCR. V, J and clone size were drawn from that table, and D and trimming were deduced from the DNA. This sample carries approximately 300,000 clones, 85% to 90% of them seen once, and the ten largest clones take roughly 4%.

This chain links TRBV29-1 with TRBJ2-1; 14 bases are shared with TRBD2. The sequence was obtained from a woman aged 50 to 60 with active or convalescent COVID-19. The source material was peripheral blood. The CDR3 sequence is CSVIGLAGGYEQFF. The CDR3 DNA is TGCAGCGTCATCGGACTAGCGGGAGGTTATGAGCAGTTCTTC.